This T cell receptor beta chain was retrieved from a study of blood T cell repertoires in COVID-19. Study background: Donors in the United States, Italy and Spain gave samples during acute or convalescent COVID-19.

Some clones are missing from TCRdb's copy, which holds only in-frame ones; the method was immunoSEQ multiplex PCR. This table holds about 53,000 clones, about nine tenths found once. This clone was seen only a few times. Material: peripheral blood. The receptor comes from a man at least 80 years old with acute or convalescent COVID-19.

The CDR3 loop reads CASSQDLQRVYGYTF. CDR3 DNA: TGCGCCAGCAGCCAGGACCTGCAGAGGGTCTATGGCTACACCTTC. The chain combines TRBV4-3 with TRBJ1-2; D is unclear. Germline V CDR1 and CDR2: LGHNA, YSLEER. Trimming took 3 bases from V and 4 from J, leaving 15 bases between them. The CDR3 extends over 15 amino acids.